These 15 T cell receptor beta chains were sequenced from one sample in a study of neurological immune-mediated disorders. Using its own MiXCR run on the 5' RACE reads, TCRdb lists one record per CDR3 protein. The sample includes roughly 36,000 distinct CDR3 sequences, around 7% of them seen just once. The sequenced sample consisted of CD4+ T cells from blood. These receptors all come from a man aged 50 to 59 in good health.

The sample holds many counts of this clonotype. The rearrangement uses TRBV12-3 or TRBV12-4 and TRBJ2-1; 11 bases fit TRBD2. This CDR3 comprises 15 residues. V was pared by 3 bases and J by 9 bases, with 7 bases of the junction left unmatched. In DNA, the CDR3 is TGTGCCAGCAGTTTTGTAGCGGGAGGGCCAGGTGAGCAGTTCTTC. Translation gives CASSFVAGGPGEQFF.

This clonotype was recorded at least ten times. The chain combines TRBV5-6 with TRBJ1-1; D is uncertain. Germline V lookup: CDR1 SGHDT, CDR2 YYEEEE. The V end was cut by 2 bases, the J end by 8 bases, with 7 bases between. CDR3 length equals 11 residues. CDR3 residues: CASSFEREAFF. CDR3 coding DNA: TGTGCCAGCAGCTTCGAGAGGGAAGCTTTCTTT.

This clonotype was seen ten or more times. The V call is TRBV20-1, the J call TRBJ2-7, with a possible D match to TRBD2 (6 bases). Germline CDR1 and CDR2: DFQATT and SNEGSKA (reference sequence). The V end was cut by 1 base, the J end by 2 bases, with 9 bases between. The CDR3 consists of 13 residues. The CDR3 reads CSARVAEPYEQYF. The DNA of the CDR3 is TGCAGTGCTAGAGTAGCGGAGCCCTACGAGCAGTACTTC.

The sample holds many counts of this clonotype. The rearrangement joins TRBV7-2 to TRBJ2-3; D unclear. With 3 bases removed from V and 2 bases from J, the gap between germline ends came to 6 bases. Germline V gives CDR1 SGHTA, CDR2 FQGNSA. The CDR3 contains 13 residues. DNA of the CDR3: TGTGCCAGCAGCTTGATAGTCACAGATACGCAGTATTTT. It codes for CASSLIVTDTQYF. The whole variable domain, filled in from reference TRBV7-2 and TRBJ2-3, reads GAGVSQSPSNKVTEKGKDVELRCDPISGHTALYWYRQSLGQGLEFLIYFQGNSAPDKSGLPSDRFSAERTGGSVSTLTIQRTQQEDSAVYLCASSLIVTDTQYFGPGTRLTVL.

This clonotype came up many times. V gene TRBV28 combines with J gene TRBJ2-2, with 10 bases identical to TRBD2. Germline V gene lookup returns CDR1 MDHEN and CDR2 SYDVKM. This CDR3 region has 18 residues. Germline trimming cut 1 base from V and 9 bases from J; bases unmatched to any gene: 14. DNA of the CDR3: TGTGCCAGCAGTTTATTACGGTTGGCTAGCGGGAGCCTTAGGGAGCTGTTTTTT. Translated, it gives CASSLLRLASGSLRELFF.

The V gene is TRBV3-1, the J gene TRBJ1-1; D gene ambiguous. The V end was cut by 7 bases, the J end by 5 bases, with 5 bases between. CDR1 is LGHDT and CDR2 is YNNKEL in the germline V gene (reference sequence). CDR3 length: 10 residues. CDR3 amino acids: CASMGTEAFF. DNA for the CDR3: TGTGCCAGCATGGGTACTGAAGCTTTCTTT.

This clonotype occurred many times. The chain is built from TRBV7-9 and TRBJ2-2; D gene unclear. CDR3 length: 14 residues. Looked up from germline, CDR1 is SEHNR and CDR2 is FQNEAQ (reference sequence). V lost 3 bases to trimming and J lost 2 bases, with 7 bases between them. The CDR3 sequence: CASSFLGNTGELFF. DNA of the CDR3: TGTGCCAGCAGCTTCTTGGGCAACACCGGGGAGCTGTTTTTT.

The V gene is TRBV20-1, the J gene TRBJ2-7, with 9 bases aligning to TRBD2. This CDR3 contains 14 residues. Per the germline V gene, CDR1 is DFQATT and CDR2 is SNEGSKA (reference sequence). V dropped 3 bases and J dropped 3; count of bases not matched to a gene: 6. The CDR3 nucleotides are TGCAGTGCTAGGAAGACTAGCGGAGACTACGAGCAGTACTTC. This gives the protein CSARKTSGDYEQYF.

The V and J genes are TRBV20-1 and TRBJ1-1; no clear D gene. Trimming took 3 bases from V and 0 from J, leaving 11 bases between them. Germline CDR1 DFQATT, CDR2 SNEGSKA (reference sequence). This CDR3 region has 14 residues. The CDR3 reads CSARIRGMNTEAFF. DNA of the CDR3: TGCAGTGCTAGGATTCGGGGTATGAACACTGAAGCTTTCTTT.

This clonotype was counted many times. The gene calls are TRBV11-2 and TRBJ2-3; 7 bases fit TRBD2. V gave up 5 bases and J gave up 0 bases; unmatched junction bases: 5. The germline CDR1 and CDR2 sequences are SGHAT and FQNNGV. The CDR3 has 15 residues. CDR3 sequence reads: CASSPSGVSTDTQYF. The CDR3 DNA follows: TGTGCCAGCAGCCCCAGCGGGGTAAGCACAGATACGCAGTATTTT.

This clonotype was counted at least ten times. The V call is TRBV7-2, the J call TRBJ2-1, with 7 bases aligning to TRBD2. This CDR3 spans 17 amino acids. The V gene end was trimmed by 2 bases and the J gene end by 8 bases; junction bases not matched to a gene: 15. Germline assignment: CDR1 SGHTA and CDR2 FQGNSA. This CDR3 is CASSLPRYREAPHEQFF. CDR3 in DNA: TGTGCCAGCAGCTTACCTAGGTATCGGGAGGCCCCACATGAGCAGTTCTTC.

The table lists this clonotype with many counts. The chain couples TRBV20-1 to TRBJ1-3; D unclear. Between the trimmed V and J ends, which lost 6 bases and 5 bases, there was a span of 14 bases. CDR1 is DFQATT, CDR2 SNEGSKA, per germline (reference sequence). This CDR3 has 13 residues. The CDR3 DNA sequence: TGCAGTGCCGCCGGGGAGGATCGAAACACCATATATTTT. The encoded protein is CSAAGEDRNTIYF.

This clonotype was picked up many times. The gene calls are TRBV20-1 and TRBJ1-1, with 7 bases fitting TRBD1. This CDR3 contains 15 residues. Germline CDR1 is DFQATT and CDR2 is SNEGSKA (reference sequence). Trimming removed 3 bases from V and 2 bases from J; junction bases left unmatched: 9. The DNA for the CDR3 is TGCAGTGCTAGGGATTCAGGGACAGTAAACACTGAAGCTTTCTTT. This translates into CSARDSGTVNTEAFF.

This clonotype came up a few times. The V gene is TRBV6-6, the J gene TRBJ2-2; the D is unclear. The V end lost 8 bases, the J end lost 6 bases, and 7 bases lay between the germline ends. Germline V lookup: CDR1 MNHNY, CDR2 SVGAGI (reference sequence). This CDR3 is built from 11 residues. The CDR3 protein is CASAQSGELFF. The CDR3 region has the DNA TGTGCCAGCGCCCAGTCCGGGGAGCTGTTTTTT.

This clonotype was seen at least ten times. The rearrangement joins TRBV12-3 or TRBV12-4 to TRBJ2-3, with D unresolved. This CDR3 contains 14 residues. The germline V and J ends were trimmed by 0 bases and 0 bases, with 4 bases remaining between them. The CDR3 region is CASSLATSTDTQYF. The CDR3 region has the DNA TGTGCCAGCAGTTTAGCGACTAGCACAGATACGCAGTATTTT.